The 21 T cell receptor beta chains below all came from one sample that was sequenced in a study of control samples from healthy donors and cancer patients. Libraries were prepared by immunoSEQ multiplex PCR; TCRdb keeps only in-frame clonotypes and omits some of them. The sample yields roughly 120,000 clones, roughly nine tenths seen once. Sequenced input: blood. The receptors come from a woman in her late teens or twenties in good health.

The chain recombines TRBV7-2 with TRBJ2-7, with D hard to call. The CDR3 runs 15 residues. The germline V gene encodes CDR1 SGHTA and CDR2 FQGNSA. Deletions cut 1 base from V and 5 bases from J, with 15 bases between. The CDR3, as DNA: TGTGCCAGCAGCTTAGTTAAGGAACCCTTTGACGAGCAGTACTTC. Translating gives CASSLVKEPFDEQYF.

The chain recombines TRBV7-2 with TRBJ1-5; D gene uncertain. V was pared by 3 bases and J by 0 bases, with 6 bases between. Germline assignment: CDR1 SGHTA and CDR2 FQGNSA. The CDR3 extends over 14 amino acids. The CDR3 DNA sequence: TGTGCCAGCAGCTTCACCGATAGCAATCAGCCCCAGCATTTT. This encodes CASSFTDSNQPQHF. Full variable domain (missing parts from reference TRBV7-2 and TRBJ1-5): GAGVSQSPSNKVTEKGKDVELRCDPISGHTALYWYRQSLGQGLEFLIYFQGNSAPDKSGLPSDRFSAERTGGSVSTLTIQRTQQEDSAVYLCASSFTDSNQPQHFGDGTRLSIL.

This clone was counted at least ten times. The chain combines TRBV6-2 or TRBV6-3 with TRBJ2-7; D is ambiguous. The V gene's germline CDR1 is MNHEY and CDR2 SVGEGT. V lost 2 bases and J 7 bases, leaving 9 bases between the germline ends. This CDR3 has 12 residues. CDR3 sequence (DNA): TGTGCCAGCAGTTACCCCCCACTGGAGCAGTACTTC. It yields the protein CASSYPPLEQYF.

V gene TRBV4-1 combines with J gene TRBJ2-7; D is uncertain. This CDR3 has 14 residues. The germline gives CDR1 MGHRA, CDR2 YSYEKL. The germline V and J ends were trimmed by 1 base and 1 base, with 8 bases remaining between them. The CDR3 DNA reads as TGCGCCAGCAGCCAAGTGGAAGGGTCCTACGAGCAGTACTTC. Protein sequence: CASSQVEGSYEQYF.

This sequence joins TRBV5-1 and TRBJ2-5; 7 bases fit TRBD1. The V gene end was trimmed by 0 bases and the J gene end by 5 bases; junction bases not matched to a gene: 10. The germline CDR1 and CDR2 sequences are SGHRS and YFSETQ. This CDR3 is built from 16 residues. CDR3 bases: TGCGCCAGCAGCTTGGGACAGGGTAGTCTGGGGGAGACCCAGTACTTC. This codes for CASSLGQGSLGETQYF.

The chain carries TRBV19 and TRBJ2-5; D is perhaps TRBD1 (5 bases). Germline-derived CDR1 and CDR2 are LNHDA and SQIVND (reference sequence). The CDR3 is made up of 14 amino acids. The germline V and J ends were trimmed by 1 base and 3 bases, with 9 bases remaining between them. The CDR3 DNA reads TGTGCCAGTAGTATAGGTTCCAGGGAAGAGACCCAGTACTTC. Its translation is CASSIGSREETQYF.

The chain joins TRBV2 to TRBJ1-6; tentative D call: TRBD1 (6 bases). CDR1 and CDR2 (germline): SNHLY, FYNNEI. There are 14 residues in the CDR3. Deletions cut 5 bases from V and 10 bases from J, with 15 bases between. Here the CDR3 reads CASSYQGRGSPLHF. The CDR3 DNA follows: TGTGCCAGCAGTTATCAGGGGAGGGGCTCACCCCTCCACTTT. The entire variable domain, with the rest obtained from reference TRBV2 and TRBJ1-6, is as follows: EPEVTQTPSHQVTQMGQEVILRCVPISNHLYFYWYRQILGQKVEFLVSFYNNEISEKSEIFDDQFSVERPDGSNFTLKIRSTKLEDSAMYFCASSYQGRGSPLHFGNGTRLTVT.

The chain employs TRBV2 and TRBJ1-6; D is perhaps TRBD1 (5 bases). CDR3 size: 15 residues. The V end was cut by 1 base, the J end by 8 bases, with 12 bases between. The germline CDR1 and CDR2 sequences are SNHLY and FYNNEI. In DNA form, the CDR3 reads TGTGCCAGCAGTGAAGATGTACAGGCCCATTCACCCCTCCACTTT. Its translation: CASSEDVQAHSPLHF.

This chain joins TRBV5-6 and TRBJ1-1; D not certain. The CDR3 extends over 12 amino acids. The germline V gene encodes CDR1 SGHDT and CDR2 YYEEEE. Trimming shortened V by 0 bases and J by 8 bases, and 8 bases separated the two germline ends. The CDR3 loop reads CASSLGGLEAFF. CDR3 nucleotide sequence: TGTGCCAGCAGCTTGGGCGGGCTGGAAGCTTTCTTT.

The chain combines TRBV7-2 with TRBJ2-3; 16 bases map to TRBD2. The CDR3 runs to 17 residues. V lost 3 bases, J lost 2 bases, and 2 bases stayed unmatched. Germline loops: CDR1 SGHTA, CDR2 FQGNSA. The CDR3 coding sequence is TGTGCCAGCAGCTTGGGACTAGCGGGGGGGGTCACAGATACGCAGTATTTT. Translating it yields CASSLGLAGGVTDTQYF. Full variable domain (remainder filled in from reference TRBV7-2 and TRBJ2-3): GAGVSQSPSNKVTEKGKDVELRCDPISGHTALYWYRQSLGQGLEFLIYFQGNSAPDKSGLPSDRFSAERTGGSVSTLTIQRTQQEDSAVYLCASSLGLAGGVTDTQYFGPGTRLTVL.

The chain joins TRBV7-9 to TRBJ2-3; 7 bases align to TRBD1. Germline V CDR1 and CDR2: SEHNR, FQNEAQ (reference sequence). With 6 bases clipped from V and 5 bases from J, the junction kept 5 bases outside the gene matches. This CDR3 region has 13 residues. In nucleotides, the CDR3 is TGTGCCAGCAGTTTTGCAGGGGGAGATACGCAGTATTTT. Amino acids: CASSFAGGDTQYF.

This clone has at least ten counts. This chain uses TRBV5-1 with TRBJ1-1; 9 positions match TRBD1. Looked up from germline, CDR1 is SGHRS and CDR2 is YFSETQ. The CDR3 covers 14 residues. The ends lost 7 bases at V and 5 bases at J; junction bases unmatched: 9. The CDR3 loop is CASGPGQGETEAFF. In nucleotides, the CDR3 is TGCGCCAGCGGCCCGGGACAGGGTGAGACTGAAGCTTTCTTT.

J is TRBJ2-3 and V is TRBV7-2, with no clear D. The germline CDR1 and CDR2 sequences are SGHTA and FQGNSA. This CDR3 contains 14 residues. The ends were cut back, 4 bases at V and 7 bases at J, with 15 bases in the middle. The CDR3 reads CASSSRPGHYTQYF. CDR3 sequence (DNA): TGTGCCAGCAGCTCCAGGCCGGGCCATTATACGCAGTATTTT.

This chain uses TRBV5-4 with TRBJ2-1; tentatively, D is TRBD1 (6 bases). The germline V and J ends were trimmed by 4 bases and 7 bases, with 12 bases remaining between them. CDR3 length equals 13 residues. The germline V gene encodes CDR1 SGHNT and CDR2 YYREEE (reference sequence). The CDR3 loop is CASSPQGRNEQFF. Written as DNA, the CDR3 is TGTGCCAGCAGCCCCCAGGGGCGGAATGAGCAGTTCTTC.

This clone was picked up one time. The chain is built from TRBV5-4 and TRBJ1-2; D might be TRBD1 (5 bases). Trimming shortened V by 4 bases and J by 10 bases, and 20 bases separated the two germline ends. CDR1 SGHNT and CDR2 YYREEE come from the germline V gene (reference sequence). The CDR3 is made up of 14 amino acids. The CDR3, as DNA: TGTGCCAGCAGCCTTCCGGGGGATTTGTCTGACTACACCTTC. It is translated as CASSLPGDLSDYTF.

This rearrangement joins TRBV2 to TRBJ2-7; 10 bases agree with TRBD1. The V gene end was trimmed by 5 bases and the J gene end by 3 bases; junction bases not matched to a gene: 13. CDR1 and CDR2 from the germline V gene are SNHLY and FYNNEI. The length of the CDR3 is 17 residues. This chain's CDR3 is CASSKDRGPTRIYEQYF. The CDR3 DNA reads TGTGCCAGCAGTAAAGACAGGGGGCCCACACGCATCTACGAGCAGTACTTC.

The chain has TRBV19 and TRBJ1-5, with 10 bases identical to TRBD1. The V segment lost 4 bases and the J segment 1 base; nucleotides outside the gene matches: 13. The germline V gene encodes CDR1 LNHDA and CDR2 SQIVND (reference sequence). The CDR3 is made up of 19 amino acids. The CDR3 nucleotides read TGTGCCAGTAGTAGTGACCGGGACAGGGGACTAAAGAGCAATCAGCCCCAGCATTTT. It is translated as CASSSDRDRGLKSNQPQHF.

As regards this clone: The same CDR3 arises from other DNA sequences in this sample as well. V gene TRBV24-1 combines with J gene TRBJ2-2, with D tentatively TRBD1 (5 bases). The V end was cut by 6 bases, the J end by 1 base, with 8 bases between. The CDR3 is 14 amino acids. The germline CDR1 and CDR2 sequences are KGHDR and SFDVKD. The CDR3 spells CATSPGQNTGELFF. The CDR3 DNA follows: TGTGCCACCAGTCCTGGACAGAACACCGGGGAGCTGTTTTTT.

This clone has a single count. The J gene is TRBJ2-7, the V gene TRBV7-9, with D possibly TRBD2 on 6 matching bases. V lost 5 bases and J lost 6, with 23 bases in between. The CDR3 length is 16 residues. The V gene's germline CDR1 is SEHNR and CDR2 FQNEAQ (reference sequence). The CDR3 is CASSPLGGSSLGEQYF. The CDR3 DNA is TGTGCCAGCAGCCCGCTTGGGGGGAGTTCCCTTGGCGAGCAGTACTTC. The whole variable domain, remainder taken from reference TRBV7-9 and TRBJ2-7, is DTGVSQNPRHKITKRGQNVTFRCDPISEHNRLYWYRQTLGQGPEFLTYFQNEAQLEKSRLLSDRFSAERPKGSFSTLEIQRTEQGDSAMYLCASSPLGGSSLGEQYFGPGTRLTVT.

CDR3 residues: CATSDPTGLEPQHF. The CDR3 DNA sequence: TGTGCCACCAGTGATCCGACAGGGTTGGAGCCCCAGCATTTT. V gene TRBV24-1 combines with J gene TRBJ1-5; the match to TRBD1 covers 7 bases. This CDR3 spans 14 amino acids. The J segment lost 8 bases and the V segment lost 3 bases, leaving 6 bases of the junction unmatched. The germline V gene encodes CDR1 KGHDR and CDR2 SFDVKD.

The CDR3, as DNA: TGTGCCAGCTCACAAACACAGGGGAATACTGAAGCTTTCTTT. Protein sequence: CASSQTQGNTEAFF. This chain joins TRBV18 and TRBJ1-1, with 7 bases matching TRBD1. With V trimmed by 4 bases and J by 5 bases, 7 bases remained unmatched. The CDR3 loop spans 14 amino acids. The germline CDR1 and CDR2 sequences are KGHSH and LQKENI.